What follows are 16 T cell receptor beta chains derived from one specimen sequenced in a study of T-cell memory formation after mild COVID-19. Each CDR3 protein is one row after TCRdb ran MiXCR on the 5' RACE reads. The sample yields 150,000 or so distinct CDR3 sequences, more than 14% seen once. The sample consisted of PBMCs or a T cell subset sorted from them (not recorded which). These receptors originate from an adult woman who had mild COVID-19 (a few samples of this study predate the infection). Cell type and time point are not known.

This clonotype was picked up a small number of times. The chain's CDR3 is CASSQAQGYEQYF. CDR3 bases: TGCGCCAGCAGCCAGGCCCAGGGATACGAGCAGTACTTC. J is TRBJ2-7 and V is TRBV4-1; D is possibly TRBD1 (5 bases). Germline V lookup: CDR1 MGHRA, CDR2 YSYEKL. V was trimmed by 3 bases and J by 4 bases, leaving 10 bases between them. The CDR3 runs 13 residues.

For this clonotype: The CDR3 does not end in the conserved phenylalanine or tryptophan, so this is likely a read error. The chain is built from TRBV7-2 and TRBJ2-7; D is perhaps TRBD1 or TRBD2 (5 bases each). Germline CDR1 reads SGHTA; CDR2 reads FQGNSA. The V gene lost 7 bases and the J gene lost 2 bases, with 12 bases spanning the gap. This CDR3 is 13 amino acids long. CDR3 amino acids: CASKSGGTYEQYL. CDR3 coding DNA: TGTGCCAGCAAAAGTGGGGGAACCTACGAGCAGTACCTC.

The CDR3 sequence is CASSDRVYEQYF. CDR3 sequence (DNA): TGTGCCAGTTCGGACAGGGTATACGAGCAGTACTTC. The chain links TRBV19 to TRBJ2-7; 8 bases are a match to TRBD1. The CDR3 runs to 12 residues. J gave up 4 bases and V 8 bases, and 4 bases lay outside the gene matches. The germline gives CDR1 LNHDA, CDR2 SQIVND (reference sequence).

This clonotype was picked up a small number of times. The V gene is TRBV5-1, the J gene TRBJ1-5; 8 nucleotides line up with TRBD1. The CDR3 is 15 residues long. V lost 3 bases to trimming and J lost 4 bases; unmatched junction nucleotides: 6. Germline CDR1 reads SGHRS; CDR2 reads YFSETQ. CDR3 in amino acids: CASSSDGQGNQPQHF. CDR3 DNA sequence: TGCGCCAGCAGCTCGGATGGACAGGGAAATCAGCCCCAGCATTTT.

The chain couples TRBV15 to TRBJ2-7, with 7 nucleotides matching TRBD1. CDR1 is LNHNV and CDR2 is YYDKDF in the germline V gene (reference sequence). This CDR3 has 14 amino acids. Unmatched junction bases numbered 6, after V lost 5 bases and J lost 2 bases. In DNA, the CDR3 is TGTGCCACCAGCTTCAAGACAGGGACCTACGAGCAGTACTTC. Translation: CATSFKTGTYEQYF. Based on the CDR3 plus reference TRBV15 and TRBJ2-7, the full variable domain is DAMVIQNPRYQVTQFGKPVTLSCSQTLNHNVMYWYQQKSSQAPKLLFHYYDKDFNNEADTPDNFQSRRPNTSFCFLDIRSPGLGDTAMYLCATSFKTGTYEQYFGPGTRLTVT.

This clonotype has more than one count but fewer than ten. The genes are TRBV5-6 and TRBJ2-7; TRBD2 matches at 9 bases. CDR1 is SGHDT, CDR2 YYEEEE, per germline. V lost 0 bases and J lost 6; bases outside the gene matches: 4. The CDR3 runs 14 residues. This CDR3 is CASSLVAAGGEQYF. The CDR3 coding sequence is TGTGCCAGCAGCTTGGTCGCAGCGGGAGGCGAGCAGTACTTC.

The chain combines TRBV5-1 with TRBJ2-2; 10 bases match TRBD2. Trimming at V came to 6 bases and at J to 4 bases, leaving 6 bases not matched to a gene. The CDR3 is 15 residues long. In germline, CDR1 is SGHRS, CDR2 YFSETQ. CDR3 in amino acids: CASKLASGSTGELFF. In DNA, the CDR3 is TGCGCCAGCAAATTGGCTAGCGGGAGCACCGGGGAGCTGTTTTTT.

This clonotype was counted a few times. This rearrangement joins TRBV3-1 to TRBJ2-5; no reliable D call. This CDR3 is 16 amino acids long. CDR1 and CDR2 from the germline V gene are LGHDT and YNNKEL (reference sequence). The germline V and J ends were trimmed by 1 base and 2 bases, with 14 bases remaining between them. This CDR3 reads CASSQGMALRQETQYF. The CDR3 region has the DNA TGTGCCAGCAGCCAAGGGATGGCGCTCCGACAAGAGACCCAGTACTTC.

Only a few counts were recorded for this clonotype. The gene calls are TRBV24-1 and TRBJ2-1, with 8 bases aligning to TRBD2. Germline V lookup: CDR1 KGHDR, CDR2 SFDVKD. The CDR3 runs to 18 residues. V shed 4 bases and J 5 bases; nucleotides not matched to a gene: 15. CDR3 coding DNA: TGTGCCACCAGTGACCCAAAGACCACTAGCGGATACCACAATGAGCAGTTCTTC. It specifies CATSDPKTTSGYHNEQFF.

For the CDR3, the DNA is TGCGCCAGCAGCTTGGGTTCTATAGCGGGAGGGCTGAATGAGCAGTTCTTC. This sequence encodes CASSLGSIAGGLNEQFF. The rearrangement joins TRBV5-1 to TRBJ2-1, with TRBD2 matching 11 bases. The CDR3 extends over 17 amino acids. Germline values: CDR1 SGHRS, CDR2 YFSETQ. V lost 0 bases, J lost 7 bases, and 9 bases stayed unmatched.

The chain links TRBV7-9 to TRBJ2-7, with TRBD2 identical over 7 bases. The CDR3 is 15 residues long. V gave up 0 bases and J gave up 3 bases; unmatched junction bases: 5. CDR1 SEHNR and CDR2 FQNEAQ come from the germline V gene (reference sequence). The CDR3 DNA reads TGTGCCAGCAGCTTAGCGGGAGGGCCGGACTACGAGCAGTACTTC. Its protein product is CASSLAGGPDYEQYF.

The chain employs TRBV14 and TRBJ2-3, with 8 nucleotides matching TRBD2. The CDR3 has 18 residues. CDR1 SGHDN and CDR2 FVKESK come from the germline V gene. J lost 2 bases, V lost 4 bases, and 14 bases had no gene match. The CDR3 region is CASSPEGFLAGLTDTQYF. The CDR3 nucleotides are TGTGCCAGCAGCCCGGAGGGCTTCCTAGCGGGCCTCACAGATACGCAGTATTTT.

This clonotype appeared a few times. This sequence joins TRBV28 and TRBJ2-5; 14 bases line up with TRBD2. The V gene end was trimmed by 0 bases and the J gene end by 5 bases; junction bases not matched to a gene: 5. The germline CDR1 and CDR2 sequences are MDHEN and SYDVKM. CDR3 size: 17 residues. In DNA form, the CDR3 reads TGTGCCAGCAGTTTATGGACTAGCGGGAGGGCCGGGGAGACCCAGTACTTC. Translation gives CASSLWTSGRAGETQYF.

In this sample, this clonotype turned up a few times. The rearrangement joins TRBV6-5 to TRBJ2-5; tentative D call: TRBD1 (6 bases). The CDR3 length is 16 residues. V lost 5 bases to trimming and J lost 1 base, with 17 bases between them. The germline V gene has CDR1 MNHEY and CDR2 SVGAGI. This chain's CDR3 is CASSKTPGVGQETQYF. For the CDR3, the DNA is TGTGCCAGCAGTAAAACTCCAGGGGTGGGCCAAGAGACCCAGTACTTC.

The gene calls are TRBV7-6 and TRBJ2-3, with TRBD1 matching 11 bases. V was pared by 4 bases and J by 8 bases, with 11 bases of the junction left unmatched. Germline loops: CDR1 SGHVS, CDR2 FNYEAQ. CDR3 size: 16 residues. The CDR3 bases are TGTGCCAGCAGCTCGCCGAGGGACAGGGGGGCTGGTACGCAGTATTTT. Protein sequence: CASSSPRDRGAGTQYF.

The chain links TRBV6-5 to TRBJ2-1; D is possibly TRBD1 (6 bases). The CDR3 contains 13 residues. CDR1 is MNHEY and CDR2 is SVGAGI in the germline V gene. Trimming removed 4 bases from V and 4 bases from J, with 8 bases in between. DNA of the CDR3: TGTGCCAGCAGTTGGGGGCCTTACAATGAGCAGTTCTTC. Amino acids: CASSWGPYNEQFF.